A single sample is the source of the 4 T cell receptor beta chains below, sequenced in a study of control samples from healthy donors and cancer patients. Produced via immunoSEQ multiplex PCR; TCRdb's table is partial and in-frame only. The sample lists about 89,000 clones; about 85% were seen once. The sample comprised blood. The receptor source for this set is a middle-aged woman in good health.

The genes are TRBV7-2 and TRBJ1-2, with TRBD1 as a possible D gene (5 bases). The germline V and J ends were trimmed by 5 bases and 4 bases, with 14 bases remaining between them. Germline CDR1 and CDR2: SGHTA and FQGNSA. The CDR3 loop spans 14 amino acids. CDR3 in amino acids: CASSQHQGSYGYTF. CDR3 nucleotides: TGTGCCAGCAGCCAGCACCAGGGTTCCTATGGCTACACCTTC. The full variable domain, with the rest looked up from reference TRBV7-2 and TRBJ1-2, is GAGVSQSPSNKVTEKGKDVELRCDPISGHTALYWYRQSLGQGLEFLIYFQGNSAPDKSGLPSDRFSAERTGGSVSTLTIQRTQQEDSAVYLCASSQHQGSYGYTFGSGTRLTVV.

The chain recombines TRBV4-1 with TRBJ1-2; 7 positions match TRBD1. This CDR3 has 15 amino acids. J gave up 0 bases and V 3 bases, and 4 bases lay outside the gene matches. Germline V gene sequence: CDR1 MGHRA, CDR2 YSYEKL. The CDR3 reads CASSHPGTANYGYTF. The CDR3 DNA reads TGCGCCAGCAGCCACCCCGGGACAGCTAACTATGGCTACACCTTC.

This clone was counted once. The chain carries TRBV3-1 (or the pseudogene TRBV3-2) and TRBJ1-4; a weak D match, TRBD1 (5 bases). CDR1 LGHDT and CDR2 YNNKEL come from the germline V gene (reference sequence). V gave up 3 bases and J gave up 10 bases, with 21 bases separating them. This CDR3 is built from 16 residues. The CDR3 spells CASSHRGVGPGGKLFF. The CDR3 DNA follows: TGTGCCAGCAGCCACCGAGGGGTGGGCCCGGGGGGAAAACTGTTTTTT.

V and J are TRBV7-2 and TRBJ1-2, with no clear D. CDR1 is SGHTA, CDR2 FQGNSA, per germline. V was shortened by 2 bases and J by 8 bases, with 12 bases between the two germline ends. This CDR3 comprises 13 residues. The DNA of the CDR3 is TGTGCCAGCAGCTTACCACAATCGGGAGGCTACACCTTC. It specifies CASSLPQSGGYTF.